This T cell receptor beta chain was sequenced in a study of cytomegalovirus exposure and HLA in healthy donors. PCR employed 60 Vbeta and 13 Jbeta primers. The method was immunoSEQ multiplex PCR; TCRdb's version includes in-frame clones alone and lacks a portion of them. The sample totals around 74,000 clones. Of note for this clone: No antigen is known for it.

Study results and limitations: In terms of immune exposure information, only CMV serostatus was available. A missense variant in DCLRE1C was later tied to TCR beta V- and J-gene trimming. By HLA locus, TCR association rates varied in a later analysis, with DRB1 showing the most and HLA-C the fewest.

The TCR sequence derives from a man in his thirties or forties in good health and CMV-seronegative. Sequencing used PBMCs.

In DNA form, the CDR3 reads TGCGCCAGCAGCCAAATTTCGTCGGGGGGGAGCACAGATACGCAGTATTTT. It translates to CASSQISSGGSTDTQYF. The gene calls are TRBV4-1 and TRBJ2-3; 8 bases are a match to TRBD2. Trimming cost V 2 bases and J 0 bases; bases outside gene matches: 7. In germline, CDR1 is MGHRA, CDR2 YSYEKL. CDR3 length equals 17 residues.